This T cell receptor beta chain comes out of a study of T cell changes during pregnancy in multiple sclerosis. The CDR3 spans 15 residues. With V trimmed by 2 bases and J by 4 bases, 7 bases remained unmatched. In germline, CDR1 is LNHNV, CDR2 YYDKDF (reference sequence). TCRdb keeps only in-frame clones here, not all; method: immunoSEQ multiplex PCR. Here the sample spans 65,000 to 85,000 clones, 92% being singletons. The sequencing here drew on peripheral blood, taken after pregnancy. V and J are TRBV15 and TRBJ2-5, with 7 nucleotides matching TRBD1. This TCR was sampled from a female donor with multiple sclerosis, enrolled in a pregnancy study. Here the CDR3 DNA reads TGTGCCACCAGCAGAACCGGGACAGCAGGAGAGACCCAGTACTTC. Its protein is CATSRTGTAGETQYF.